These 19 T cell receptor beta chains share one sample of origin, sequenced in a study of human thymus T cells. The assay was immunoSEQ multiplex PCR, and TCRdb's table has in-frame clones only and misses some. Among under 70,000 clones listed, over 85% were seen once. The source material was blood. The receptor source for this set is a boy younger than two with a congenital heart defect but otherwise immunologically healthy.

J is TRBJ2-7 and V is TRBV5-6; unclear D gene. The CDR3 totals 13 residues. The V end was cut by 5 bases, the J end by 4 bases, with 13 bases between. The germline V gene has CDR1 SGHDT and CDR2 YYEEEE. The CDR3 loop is CASSVSSPYEQYF. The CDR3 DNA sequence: TGTGCCAGCAGTGTCAGTTCCCCTTACGAGCAGTACTTC. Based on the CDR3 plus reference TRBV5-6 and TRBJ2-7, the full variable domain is DAGVTQSPTHLIKTRGQQVTLRCSPKSGHDTVSWYQQALGQGPQFIFQYYEEEERQRGNFPDRFSGHQFPNYSSELNVNALLLGDSALYLCASSVSSPYEQYFGPGTRLTVT.

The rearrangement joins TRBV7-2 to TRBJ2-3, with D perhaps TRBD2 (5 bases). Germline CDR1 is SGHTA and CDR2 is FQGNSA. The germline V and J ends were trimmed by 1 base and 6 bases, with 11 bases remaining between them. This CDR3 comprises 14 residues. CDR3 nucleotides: TGTGCCAGCAGCTTAGGGGCCCGAGGGGATACGCAGTATTTT. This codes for CASSLGARGDTQYF.

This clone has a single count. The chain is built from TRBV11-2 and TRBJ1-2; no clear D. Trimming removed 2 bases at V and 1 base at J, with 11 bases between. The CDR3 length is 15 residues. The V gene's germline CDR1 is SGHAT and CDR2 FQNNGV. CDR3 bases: TGTGCCAGCAGCTTATACCGATCTGATAACTATGGCTACACCTTC. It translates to CASSLYRSDNYGYTF.

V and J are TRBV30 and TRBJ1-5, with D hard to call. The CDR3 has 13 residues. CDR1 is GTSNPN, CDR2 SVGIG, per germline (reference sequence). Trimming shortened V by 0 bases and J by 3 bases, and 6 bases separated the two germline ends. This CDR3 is CAWSVRDNQPQHF. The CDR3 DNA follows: TGTGCCTGGAGTGTACGGGACAATCAGCCCCAGCATTTT.

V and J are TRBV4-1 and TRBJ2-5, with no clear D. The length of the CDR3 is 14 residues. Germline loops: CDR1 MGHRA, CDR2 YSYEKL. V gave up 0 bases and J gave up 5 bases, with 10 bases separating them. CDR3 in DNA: TGCGCCAGCAGCCAAGATAGACGGTCCGAGACCCAGTACTTC. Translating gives CASSQDRRSETQYF.

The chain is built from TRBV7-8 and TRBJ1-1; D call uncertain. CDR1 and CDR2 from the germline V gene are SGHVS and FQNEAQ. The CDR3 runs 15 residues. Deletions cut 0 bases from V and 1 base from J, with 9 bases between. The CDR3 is CASSLAGNANTEAFF. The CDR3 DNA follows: TGTGCCAGCAGCTTAGCAGGGAACGCGAACACTGAAGCTTTCTTT.

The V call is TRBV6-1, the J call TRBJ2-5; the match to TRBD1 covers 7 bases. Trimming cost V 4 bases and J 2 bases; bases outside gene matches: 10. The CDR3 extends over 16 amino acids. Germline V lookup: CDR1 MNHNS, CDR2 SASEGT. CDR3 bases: TGTGCCAGCAGTGTACTTCCCGGACAGGCGCAAGAGACCCAGTACTTC. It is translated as CASSVLPGQAQETQYF.

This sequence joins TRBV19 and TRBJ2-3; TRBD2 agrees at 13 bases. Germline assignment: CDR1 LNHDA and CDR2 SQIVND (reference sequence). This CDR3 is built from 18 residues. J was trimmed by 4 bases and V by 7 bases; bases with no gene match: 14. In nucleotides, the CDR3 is TGTGCCAGTAAACCTGCCGGGACTAGCGGGAAGGGGTCAGATACGCAGTATTTT. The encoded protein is CASKPAGTSGKGSDTQYF.

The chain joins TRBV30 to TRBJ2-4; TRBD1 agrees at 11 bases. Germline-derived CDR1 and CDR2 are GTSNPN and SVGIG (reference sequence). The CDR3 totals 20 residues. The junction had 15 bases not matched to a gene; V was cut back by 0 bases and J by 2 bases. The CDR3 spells CAWSVYRTGGIRPTKNIQYF. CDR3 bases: TGTGCCTGGAGTGTGTATCGGACAGGGGGCATCCGTCCTACCAAAAACATTCAGTACTTC. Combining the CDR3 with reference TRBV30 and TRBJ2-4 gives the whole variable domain SQTIHQWPATLVQPVGSPLSLECTVEGTSNPNLYWYRQAAGRGLQLLFYSVGIGQISSEVPQNLSASRPQDRQFILSSKKLLLSDSGFYLCAWSVYRTGGIRPTKNIQYFGAGTRLSVL.

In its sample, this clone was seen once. CDR3 DNA: TGTGCCAGCAGCCGGACTAGCGCCGTAAATGAGCAGTTCTTC. This sequence encodes CASSRTSAVNEQFF. This chain joins TRBV11-2 and TRBJ2-1; 9 positions match TRBD2. The trim removed 5 bases at V and 7 bases at J, leaving 6 bases unmatched. The CDR3 sequence is 14 residues long. The V gene's germline CDR1 is SGHAT and CDR2 FQNNGV.

The CDR3 is CASSPRDRGLFYEQYF. The CDR3, as DNA: TGTGCCAGCAGCCCCCGGGACAGGGGGCTATTCTACGAGCAGTACTTC. J is TRBJ2-7 and V is TRBV7-2, with 12 bases fitting TRBD1. Trimming removed 5 bases from V and 3 bases from J; junction bases left unmatched: 8. The germline CDR1 and CDR2 sequences are SGHTA and FQGNSA. CDR3 size: 16 residues.

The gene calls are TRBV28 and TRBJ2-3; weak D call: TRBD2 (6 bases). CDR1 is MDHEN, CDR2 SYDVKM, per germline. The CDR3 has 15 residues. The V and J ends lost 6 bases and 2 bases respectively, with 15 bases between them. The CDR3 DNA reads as TGTGCCAGCAGACGTCGACTAGATTCCACAGATACGCAGTATTTT. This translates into CASRRRLDSTDTQYF. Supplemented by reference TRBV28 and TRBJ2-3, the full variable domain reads DVKVTQSSRYLVKRTGEKVFLECVQDMDHENMFWYRQDPGLGLRLIYFSYDVKMKEKGDIPEGYSVSREKKERFSLILESASTNQTSMYLCASRRRLDSTDTQYFGPGTRLTVL.

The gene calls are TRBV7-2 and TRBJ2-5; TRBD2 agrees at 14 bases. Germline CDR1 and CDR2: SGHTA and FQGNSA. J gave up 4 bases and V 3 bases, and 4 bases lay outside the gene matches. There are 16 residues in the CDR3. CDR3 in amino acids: CASSFRLAGGPETQYF. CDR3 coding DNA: TGTGCCAGCAGCTTCCGACTAGCGGGGGGGCCAGAGACCCAGTACTTC.

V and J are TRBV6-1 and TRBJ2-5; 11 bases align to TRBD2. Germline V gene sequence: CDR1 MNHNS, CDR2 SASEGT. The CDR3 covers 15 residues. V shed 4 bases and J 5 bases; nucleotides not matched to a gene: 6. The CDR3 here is CASSGTSGLGETQYF. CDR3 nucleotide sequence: TGTGCCAGCAGTGGGACTAGCGGGTTAGGTGAGACCCAGTACTTC.

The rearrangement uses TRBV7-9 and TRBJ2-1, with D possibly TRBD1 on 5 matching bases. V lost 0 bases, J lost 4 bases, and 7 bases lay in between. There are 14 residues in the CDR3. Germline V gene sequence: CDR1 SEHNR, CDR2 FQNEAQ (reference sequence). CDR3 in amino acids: CASSLAPGYNEQFF. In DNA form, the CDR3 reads TGTGCCAGCAGCTTAGCCCCAGGGTACAATGAGCAGTTCTTC.

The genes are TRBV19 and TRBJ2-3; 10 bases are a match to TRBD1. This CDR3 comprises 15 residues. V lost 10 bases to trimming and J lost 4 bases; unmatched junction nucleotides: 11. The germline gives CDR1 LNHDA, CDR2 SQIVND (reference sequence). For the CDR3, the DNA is TGTGCCACTTCGCCGGGACAGGGGTTTTCAGATACGCAGTATTTT. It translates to CATSPGQGFSDTQYF.

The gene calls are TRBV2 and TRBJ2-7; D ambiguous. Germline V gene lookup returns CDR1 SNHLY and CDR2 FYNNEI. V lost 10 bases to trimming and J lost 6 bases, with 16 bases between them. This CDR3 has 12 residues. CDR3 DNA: TGTGCCACGTTGGGCTACCTTTTCGAGCAGTACTTC. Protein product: CATLGYLFEQYF.

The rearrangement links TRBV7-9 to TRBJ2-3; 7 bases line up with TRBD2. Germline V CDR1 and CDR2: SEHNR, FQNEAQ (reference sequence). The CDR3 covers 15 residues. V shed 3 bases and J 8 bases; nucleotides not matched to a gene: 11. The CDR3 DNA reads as TGTGCCAGCAGCTTCGAGGCGGGAGATTGGGGTACGCAGTATTTT. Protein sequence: CASSFEAGDWGTQYF.

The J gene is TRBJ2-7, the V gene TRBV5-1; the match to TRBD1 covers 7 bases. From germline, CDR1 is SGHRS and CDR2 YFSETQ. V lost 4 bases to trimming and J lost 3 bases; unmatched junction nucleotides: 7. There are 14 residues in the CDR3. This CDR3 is CASSPTGKGYEQYF. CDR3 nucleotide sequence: TGCGCCAGCAGCCCGACAGGGAAAGGCTACGAGCAGTACTTC.